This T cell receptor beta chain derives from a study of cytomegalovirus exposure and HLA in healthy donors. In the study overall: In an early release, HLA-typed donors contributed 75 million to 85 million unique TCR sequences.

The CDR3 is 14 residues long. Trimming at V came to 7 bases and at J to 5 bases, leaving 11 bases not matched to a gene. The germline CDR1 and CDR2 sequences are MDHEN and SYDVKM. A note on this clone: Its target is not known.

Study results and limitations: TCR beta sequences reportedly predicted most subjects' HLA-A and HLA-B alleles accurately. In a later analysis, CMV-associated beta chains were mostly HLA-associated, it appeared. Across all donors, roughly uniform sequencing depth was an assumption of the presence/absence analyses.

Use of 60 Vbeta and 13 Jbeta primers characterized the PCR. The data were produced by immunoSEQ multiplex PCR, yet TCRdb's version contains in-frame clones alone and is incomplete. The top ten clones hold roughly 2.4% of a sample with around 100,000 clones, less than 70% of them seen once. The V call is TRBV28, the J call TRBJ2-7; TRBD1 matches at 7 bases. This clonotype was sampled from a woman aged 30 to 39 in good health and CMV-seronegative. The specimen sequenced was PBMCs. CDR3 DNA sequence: TGTGCCAGCACCTATGAGACAGGGAGCCACGAGCAGTACTTC. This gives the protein CASTYETGSHEQYF.